Detailed here is one T cell receptor (beta chain). Its antigen is not known. The record originates from a study of shared clonotypes between healthy human individuals. The overall study: Every donor yielded three CD4 naive, three CD4 memory, two CD8 naive and one CD8 memory plate.

The CDR3 covers 22 residues. Trimming took 0 bases from V and 3 from J; bases not matched to a gene: 18. Germline values: CDR1 LGHNA, CDR2 YSLEER. Study-wide results and limits: The rarefaction results pointed to incomplete sorted-subset sequencing despite large depth.

Execution of the assay was at deep level. Sorted-subset replicate PCR reactions contained about 200 ng DNA, corresponding to 29,000 or so T cell genomes. The assay was immunoSEQ multiplex PCR, and TCRdb's table has in-frame clones only and misses some. The data hold roughly 1 million clones, with about 84% observed a single time. This clonotype was obtained from a man younger than 35 in good health. Some clones in this sample may be carry-over from other donors' samples. Sequenced input: memory CD4+ T cells from PBMCs. Subset: CD45RA-negative fraction. V gene TRBV4-3 combines with J gene TRBJ2-7; 15 bases line up with TRBD2. CDR3 sequence reads: CASSQEMVGKGLAGGSSYEQYF. As DNA, the CDR3 is TGCGCCAGCAGCCAAGAAATGGTAGGGAAAGGACTAGCGGGAGGGTCAAGCTACGAGCAGTACTTC.